The TCR beta chain under discussion was sequenced for a study of cytomegalovirus exposure and HLA in healthy donors (dated by TCRdb to the late 2010s). In the study overall: According to an earlier analysis of around 600 of the donors, 150 million to 200 million T cells yielded roughly 110 million unique TCR beta sequences and approximately 300 Gb of sequence data. Approximately 330 gigabases of sequencing data and around 85 million unique TCR sequences made up an early release that covered around 640 HLA-typed donors. Among the roughly 380 genotyped donors, approximately 81% belonged to the genetic ancestry cluster associated with self-reported Caucasian donors. The study was designed to test whether signatures of past pathogen exposure could be identified by cataloging public T cell receptors. The T cell repertoires of around 730 subjects were profiled by immunosequencing and related to cytomegalovirus serostatus. Besides the first cohort of more than 650 subjects, a separate validation cohort made up of 120 different subjects was used. To predict cytomegalovirus infection status, the study combined high-throughput TCR immunosequencing, statistical association of individual TCRs with disease status, and machine learning. In a later analysis, previously published TCR beta repertoires from several hundred donors were re-analyzed and high-resolution HLA genotyping was added so that TCR occurrence patterns could be studied. The later analysis used no new phenotypic data to find candidate immune exposures, relying instead on TCR beta sequences and their occurrence across donors. To decide whether each TCR beta V gene segment behaved as functional or pseudogenic, an earlier analysis of several hundred of the donors relied on high-throughput TCR beta sequencing. Donor age, sex, ethnicity and CMV serostatus were collected together with the repertoire data. A later genetic analysis used genome-wide SNP genotypes for about 60% of the roughly 700 donors, treating that subset as a discovery cohort. All discovery cohort repertoires had been generated using a single sequencing platform. HLA typing covered class I and class II loci at four-digit resolution. Typing coverage varied by locus: 629-630 donors for A, B, C, DRB1 and DQB1; more than 500 for DQA1; about 600 for DPA1; around 490 for DPB1. Several DR-DQ haplotypes were treated as single units for association and clustering because of strong linkage in the cohort. On average, roughly 250,000 unique TCR beta nucleotide sequences were sequenced per donor among a few hundred genotyped donors of the cohort, with about 19% of those sequences being non-productive.

The paper's findings and limits, for the study overall: The sequencing pipeline was judged likely to have produced a cluster of highly shared sequence variants as a technical artifact. A total of about 180 TCR beta chains were listed by the study as associated with cytomegalovirus. An association between a missense DCLRE1C variant and V-gene and J-gene trimming of TCR beta chains was found in a later genetic analysis and replicated in an independent cohort. Specific HLA alleles were associated with around 18,000 TCR beta sequences at a false discovery rate of 0.05 in a later analysis. According to a later analysis, parvovirus B19, influenza, CMV and Epstein-Barr virus appeared linked to several top co-occurrence clusters. While some public TCRs were present in many individuals, most TCR sequences turned up only very rarely across donors. A further reported finding was that TCR beta sequences accurately predicted the HLA-A and HLA-B alleles for most subjects in the first cohort. Correlated functional status among segregating V segments might reflect linkage disequilibrium, but an unknown experimental factor could not be ruled out. For the cohort, immune exposure information was limited to CMV serostatus. Most CMV-associated TCR beta chains appeared to be HLA-restricted in a later analysis, and the HLA associations seemed to be driven largely by CMV exposure. The authors suggested that the approach could potentially be generalized to other disease states and immunological phenotypes. Because some donors lacked HLA typing at each locus, the association tests relied only on the typed subset. In both the original and validation cohorts, the classifier was reported to diagnose cytomegalovirus status with high specificity and sensitivity. Assigning TCR associations to individual alleles was difficult when HLA alleles, especially DR and DQ, strongly co-occurred. In a later genetic analysis, fewer N-insertions in productive TCRs were reported among donors in an Asian-associated ancestry cluster than the roughly 710-donor mean. Compared with equally common non-associated chains, HLA-associated TCR beta chains in a later analysis were more clonally expanded and had lower generation probabilities. According to a later analysis, TCR association rates differed among HLA loci, with DRB1 alleles showing the most associated TCRs and HLA-C alleles showing the fewest. The presence/absence analyses assumed that sequencing depth was roughly uniform across donors, and that assumption may not be true. In an earlier analysis of 450 to 750 of the donors, most TCR beta V segments appeared in productive rearrangements about 90% or about 30% of the time, broadly matching IMGT annotations. In this cohort, only TCR beta chains were sequenced, and detectable features were limited by the absence of alpha or paired-chain data. Because counts were too low, around 18 rarely observed V segments, including chromosome 9 orphons, were left out of the earlier analysis of 587 of the donors. In vitro tests confirmed that a few of the cytomegalovirus-associated TCR beta chains recognize cytomegalovirus antigens.

The cohort was made up of around 720 healthy bone marrow donors. At the time of sampling, every cohort member was nominally healthy, though immune exposures that went unrecorded were likely present. The donor tested CMV seropositive, placing the donor among the approximately 290 seropositive members of the cohort. A peripheral blood sample was collected from each donor, and TCR beta sequencing was performed on peripheral blood mononuclear cells. Genomic DNA extraction from the blood cell samples was performed with the Qiagen DNeasy Blood Extraction Kit. In regard to this clone: There is no known antigen for this receptor. No quality values exist for individual bases; no much larger clone is one base distant.

Library generation was performed with the immunoSEQ multiplex PCR assay. For the multiplex PCR, a mixture combining 60 forward primers for TCR Vbeta segments and 13 reverse primers for TCR Jbeta segments was used. The CDR3 region of rearranged TCR beta genes was amplified from genomic DNA by a multiplex PCR assay. The Illumina HiSeq System was used to sequence the amplified TCR beta libraries as 87-base-pair reads. The source study handled its data this way. Across the 600 to 700 repertoires, a later analysis counted about 81 million unique TCR beta chains, roughly 11 million of which were shared by at least two donors. A nearest-neighbor algorithm error-corrected the raw reads and collapsed the reads into unique sequences, merging closely related sequences to remove PCR and sequencing errors. CDR3 sequences were aligned to IMGT reference sequences to assign V, D and J gene segments. Each retained sequence needed at least a six-nucleotide match to both a V gene segment and a J gene segment. A rearrangement counted as productive if the CDR3 had no stop codons and remained in frame with V and J, and every other rearrangement counted as non-productive. CDR3 was defined by IMGT convention, running from the second conserved V-encoded cysteine to the conserved J-encoded phenylalanine. Sequences without an unambiguous match to a single V gene segment were excluded from the earlier analysis of about 630 of the donors. An earlier analysis of around 600 of the donors classified V segments as functional when productive rearrangements were above 56.7% and as segregating when the standard deviation between donors was above 5%. A statistical classification framework was built to diagnose cytomegalovirus status from the catalog of TCR beta chain sequences. In a later analysis, V and J genes were assigned by comparing TCR nucleotide sequences against IMGT/GENE-DB human TR gene sequences. In a later analysis, CDR3 sequences and most-parsimonious VDJ recombination scenarios were assigned using the TCRdist pipeline. In a later analysis, every TCR beta chain was defined by the combination of its CDR3 amino acid sequence and its V-gene family, and reads without a unique V-gene family were dropped. To address suspected cross-contamination and a sequencing artifact, a later analysis removed roughly 640 highly shared, low-generation-probability nucleotide sequences. For each public chain, a later analysis derived a clonal expansion index from normalized ranks of inferred template counts within each repertoire. Generation probabilities in a later analysis came from a VDJ recombination model fitted to out-of-frame rearrangements, and those results were checked against IGoR. In a later analysis, hypergeometric tests were used to score TCR-TCR, TCR-HLA and TCR-CMV co-occurrence, with a repertoire-size bias correction applied to TCR pairs. In a later analysis, false discovery rates were estimated by permuting HLA or CMV assignments 20 times. In a later analysis, co-occurring TCRs were grouped using DBSCAN, with TCRdist sequence similarity added in when clustering inside HLA-allele-positive subsets. For co-occurrence clustering, repertoires with fewer than 30,000 or more than 120,000 public chains were excluded, along with roughly 5 repertoires with anomalous nucleotide sharing. Sourced from immuneACCESS, this table was stored by TCRdb with only in-frame sequences that have V and J called. A share of the clones is absent; for the studies checked, an unresolved V gene accounts for under half, and the remainder has no known explanation. From that table come the V and J calls and clone size; the DNA was used to work out D and trimming. The sample table shows 140,000 to 150,000 clones, and 70% are seen once. The ten biggest clones cover 2% to 2.5% of the sample.

Input material: PBMCs. The sequence came from a woman aged 55-75 years in good health and CMV-seropositive.

The DNA sequence is as follows: TGTGCCAGCAGTCTCTCCTGGACAGGGGGCACTGAAGCTTTCTTT. This translates into CASSLSWTGGTEAFF. This chain is built from TRBV28 and TRBJ1-1, with 10 bases aligning to TRBD1. There are 15 amino acids in the CDR3, from cysteine to phenylalanine inclusive. Only the CDR3 region is kept as DNA, spanning 45 bases read in frame from base 1. The germline V gene encodes CDR1 MDHEN and CDR2 SYDVKM. Clipping removes 5 bases from V and 4 bases from J, with 7 as the unmatched junction base count.